The 6 T cell receptor beta chains reported below all come from one sample, sequenced in a study of cytomegalovirus exposure and HLA in healthy donors. The study ran its PCR with 60 Vbeta and 13 Jbeta primers. Some clones are missing from TCRdb's copy, which holds only in-frame ones; the method was immunoSEQ multiplex PCR. The repertoire holds approximately 30,000 clones, with roughly 69% as singletons. Sequencing was performed on PBMCs. Receptors originate from a man over 45 in good health and CMV-seropositive.

The rearrangement links TRBV27 to TRBJ1-1; D gene uncertain. Germline CDR1 and CDR2: MNHEY and SMNVEV (reference sequence). The CDR3 consists of 14 residues. V was shortened by 3 bases and J by 1 base, with 9 bases between the two germline ends. This CDR3 is CASSFSVKNTEAFF. The CDR3, as DNA: TGTGCCAGCAGTTTCTCAGTCAAGAACACTGAAGCTTTCTTT.

The rearrangement joins TRBV29-1 to TRBJ2-1; possibly TRBD2 for D (6 bases). V was shortened by 3 bases and J by 8 bases, with 17 bases between the two germline ends. The CDR3 runs 14 residues. Germline-derived CDR1 and CDR2 are SQVTM and ANQGSEA. The CDR3 region is CSVDGAASGDEQFF. The CDR3 bases are TGCAGCGTTGATGGGGCTGCCTCGGGGGATGAGCAGTTCTTC.

The rearrangement joins TRBV5-1 to TRBJ2-7, with TRBD2 matching over 12 bases. The CDR3 sequence is 15 residues long. Germline-derived CDR1 and CDR2 are SGHRS and YFSETQ. V trimming: 4 bases; J trimming: 6 bases; junction bases outside the gene matches: 8. CDR3 residues: CASSASRTSGAEQYF. The CDR3 nucleotides are TGCGCCAGCAGCGCCTCGCGGACTAGCGGGGCCGAGCAGTACTTC.

This sequence joins TRBV18 and TRBJ1-1, with 7 bases matching TRBD1. The ends lost 4 bases at V and 3 bases at J; junction bases unmatched: 8. The CDR3 totals 15 residues. CDR1 is KGHSH and CDR2 is LQKENI in the germline V gene. This CDR3 reads CASSLTGLEDTEAFF. The CDR3 region has the DNA TGTGCCAGCTCACTGACAGGGCTTGAGGACACTGAAGCTTTCTTT. Looking up the rest from reference TRBV18 and TRBJ1-1 gives the full variable domain: NAGVMQNPRHLVRRRGQEARLRCSPMKGHSHVYWYRQLPEEGLKFMVYLQKENIIDESGMPKERFSAEFPKEGPSILRIQQVVRGDSAAYFCASSLTGLEDTEAFFGQGTRLTVV.

The chain couples TRBV25-1 to TRBJ2-2; D uncertain. Looked up from germline, CDR1 is MGHDK and CDR2 is SYGVNS. CDR3 length equals 13 residues. Trimming cost V 6 bases and J 0 bases, with 5 bases left between them. In DNA, the CDR3 is TGTGCCAGCAGAACAGCGAACACCGGGGAGCTGTTTTTT. As protein: CASRTANTGELFF.

This clone occurred a few times. The chain joins TRBV28 to TRBJ2-5, with 7 bases aligning to TRBD1. The CDR3 loop spans 14 amino acids. The J segment lost 1 base and the V segment lost 4 bases, leaving 3 bases of the junction unmatched. Germline V gene sequence: CDR1 MDHEN, CDR2 SYDVKM. This chain's CDR3 is CASSSWTGQETQYF. CDR3 in DNA: TGTGCCAGCAGTTCCTGGACAGGCCAAGAGACCCAGTACTTC.